These 24 T cell receptor beta chains came from one sample sequenced in a study of regulatory T cells in long-lasting Graves disease. Time point noted: newly diagnosed GD, antithyroid drugs for less than 3 months. Preparation of the TCR library used RNA extracted from PBMCs. The TCR beta library used iRepertoire HTBI primers with Arm-PCR amplification of CDR3. TCRdb re-derived calls from the multiplex PCR reads in MiXCR, one entry per CDR3 protein. The repertoire has about 300,000 distinct CDR3 sequences, over 15% of them found once; the top ten carry about 40%. The input for sequencing was peripheral blood mononuclear cells (PBMCs), taken at new diagnosis, from a patient treated with antithyroid drugs. The receptors were gathered from a female donor with Graves disease.

This clonotype has ten or more counts. This could be a read error, since a much larger clone is one nucleotide away. V and J are TRBV12-3 or TRBV12-4 and TRBJ2-1; D unclear. V was cut by 3 bases and J by 6 bases, with 3 bases left in between. This CDR3 comprises 11 residues. The CDR3 reads CASSFSNEQFF. Here the CDR3 DNA reads TGTGCCAGCAGTTTCTCCAATGAGCAGTTCTTC.

In regard to this clonotype: Just one base apart from a much larger clone, this may be a read error. This sequence joins TRBV28 and TRBJ2-7; D is uncertain. V gave up 7 bases and J gave up 0 bases, with 13 bases separating them. Germline CDR1 is MDHEN and CDR2 is SYDVKM. The CDR3 extends over 14 amino acids. The CDR3 nucleotides are TGTGCCAGCAATGCCAAACAAAGCTCCTACGAGCAGTACTTC. Translated, it gives CASNAKQSSYEQYF.

This clonotype appeared a few times. Given a much more abundant clone one base away, this may be a read error. The chain combines TRBV12-3 or TRBV12-4 with TRBJ1-4; the D is unclear. CDR3 length: 12 amino acids. V gave up 3 bases and J gave up 10 bases, with 9 bases separating them. CDR3 in DNA: TGTGCCAGCAGTTTCTGGGGTGGAAAACTGTTTTTT. The encoded protein is CASSFWGGKLFF.

This clonotype was recorded many times. J is TRBJ2-3 and V is TRBV20-1; TRBD2 matches at 8 bases. The J segment lost 0 bases and the V segment lost 3 bases, leaving 8 bases of the junction unmatched. CDR1 is DFQATT and CDR2 is SNEGSKA in the germline V gene (reference sequence). The CDR3 length is 16 residues. CDR3 sequence reads: CSARGLAGVSTDTQYF. CDR3 in DNA: TGCAGTGCTAGGGGGCTAGCGGGTGTGAGCACAGATACGCAGTATTTT.

V is TRBV4-1 and J is TRBJ1-5, with no clear D. The CDR3 consists of 13 residues. The V end lost 1 base, the J end lost 3 bases, and 4 bases lay between the germline ends. The germline V gene has CDR1 MGHRA and CDR2 YSYEKL. In DNA form, the CDR3 reads TGCGCCAGCAGCCAAGGATACAATCAGCCCCAGCATTTT. This encodes CASSQGYNQPQHF.

This clonotype has ten or more counts. The rearrangement links TRBV2 to TRBJ1-1; D is ambiguous. This CDR3 contains 16 residues. With 0 bases removed from V and 1 base from J, the gap between germline ends came to 12 bases. The V gene's germline CDR1 is SNHLY and CDR2 FYNNEI. CDR3 sequence (DNA): TGTGCCAGCAGTGAAGCGCGCCCTAACGGGAACACTGAAGCTTTCTTT. Protein: CASSEARPNGNTEAFF.

This clonotype was detected ten times or more. The rearrangement joins TRBV11-2 to TRBJ2-5; 7 bases line up with TRBD2. The CDR3 consists of 14 residues. V shed 1 base and J 5 bases; nucleotides not matched to a gene: 4. Germline CDR1 is SGHAT and CDR2 is FQNNGV. The CDR3 bases are TGTGCCAGCAGCTTAGTCTGGGGGGGGGAGACCCAGTACTTC. Encoded protein: CASSLVWGGETQYF.

The table lists this clonotype with many counts. The rearrangement joins TRBV29-1 to TRBJ2-3, with 9 bases identical to TRBD1. This CDR3 is built from 15 residues. J was trimmed by 2 bases and V by 1 base; bases with no gene match: 4. Germline CDR1 is SQVTM and CDR2 is ANQGSEA. The CDR3 loop reads CSVEAGTGLTDTQYF. As DNA, the CDR3 is TGCAGCGTTGAAGCCGGGACAGGGCTCACAGATACGCAGTATTTT.

On this clonotype itself: Since a much larger clone is just one base distant, this may be a read error. The chain couples TRBV13 to TRBJ2-7, with unresolved D. The CDR3 runs to 15 residues. V gave up 5 bases and J gave up 0 bases, with 14 bases separating them. Germline V gene sequence: CDR1 PRHDT, CDR2 FYEKMQ (reference sequence). CDR3 sequence: CASSETPASSYEQYF. CDR3 DNA: TGTGCCAGCAGCGAAACTCCTGCCTCCTCCTACGAGCAGTACTTC.

Of note for this clonotype: One base away lies a much larger clone, so this may be a sequencing read error. The V gene is TRBV4-2, the J gene TRBJ1-6, with a weak D call TRBD1 (6 bases). Trimming took off 3 bases at V and 11 bases at J, with 14 bases between the two ends. The CDR3 is 14 residues long. Germline V lookup: CDR1 LGHNA, CDR2 YNFKEQ. The CDR3 sequence is CASSQDSGNPPLHF. CDR3 coding DNA: TGTGCCAGCAGCCAGGACAGTGGAAATCCACCCCTCCACTTT.

Many counts were recorded for this clonotype. The rearrangement uses TRBV6-1 and TRBJ2-7; either TRBD1 or TRBD2 may supply D (5 bases each). Germline V gene data show CDR1 as MNHNS and CDR2 as SASEGT. This CDR3 has 16 residues. V gave up 0 bases and J gave up 1 base, with 13 bases separating them. CDR3 in DNA: TGTGCCAGCAGTGAAGCTCCGGGACGGAAATCCTACGAGCAGTACTTC. Amino acids: CASSEAPGRKSYEQYF.

This clonotype was seen at least ten times. The chain is built from TRBV5-6 and TRBJ2-5, with a tentative D call TRBD1 (5 bases). V dropped 0 bases and J dropped 4 bases, with 13 bases sitting between them. This CDR3 is 15 amino acids long. Germline V gene sequence: CDR1 SGHDT, CDR2 YYEEEE. CDR3 DNA: TGTGCCAGCAGCTTGGCCTCGGCAGGGTCAGAGACCCAGTACTTC. Its translation: CASSLASAGSETQYF.

This clonotype has ten or more counts. The gene calls are TRBV7-9 and TRBJ2-7; D call uncertain. V dropped 5 bases and J dropped 6 bases, with 17 bases sitting between them. The CDR3 covers 14 residues. Germline CDR1 is SEHNR and CDR2 is FQNEAQ (reference sequence). The CDR3 loop reads CASSPSLRGPEQYF. CDR3 nucleotide sequence: TGTGCCAGCAGCCCATCTTTGCGAGGTCCCGAGCAGTACTTC.

V is TRBV3-1 and J is TRBJ2-2; D ambiguous. V lost 6 bases, J lost 7 bases, and 12 bases lay in between. This CDR3 is built from 13 residues. Germline lookup yields CDR1 LGHDT and CDR2 YNNKEL (reference sequence). The CDR3 is CASRPTTGGELFF. The CDR3 bases are TGTGCCAGCAGACCCACGACTGGCGGGGAGCTGTTTTTT.

This clonotype has a count of ten or more. V and J are TRBV18 and TRBJ1-5, with 9 bases lining up with TRBD1. Germline CDR1 reads KGHSH; CDR2 reads LQKENI. Trimming took 4 bases from V and 4 from J; bases not matched to a gene: 8. This CDR3 has 16 amino acids. The CDR3 sequence is CASSLGGTGRNQPQHF. The DNA of the CDR3 is TGTGCCAGCTCACTCGGTGGGACAGGGAGGAATCAGCCCCAGCATTTT.

This clonotype has a count of ten or more. The junction shows a germline mismatch at one end, possibly a read error. The CDR3 sequence is CASSSRTSTPDF. CDR3 nucleotides: TGTGCCAGCAGTTCAAGGACTAGTACCCCGGATTTT. The rearrangement joins TRBV6-5 to TRBJ2-3; TRBD2 agrees at 7 bases. The V gene's germline CDR1 is MNHEY and CDR2 SVGAGI. The CDR3 loop spans 12 amino acids.

Many counts were recorded for this clonotype. The V and J genes are TRBV11-2 and TRBJ2-2; the D is unclear. The CDR3 totals 15 residues. The ends were cut back, 2 bases at V and 4 bases at J, with 11 bases in the middle. Germline CDR1 reads SGHAT; CDR2 reads FQNNGV. The CDR3 coding sequence is TGTGCCAGCAGCTTATTATCCAGGTCCACCGGGGAGCTGTTTTTT. Translated: CASSLLSRSTGELFF.

With respect to this clonotype: A far larger clone is one nucleotide away, so this likely arose from a read error. The chain carries TRBV15 and TRBJ2-1, with 9 positions matching TRBD2. Per germline, CDR1 LNHNV and CDR2 YYDKDF (reference sequence). CDR3 length: 15 amino acids. V trimming: 0 bases; J trimming: 10 bases; junction bases outside the gene matches: 7. CDR3: CATSRESGGSYEQFF. The CDR3 DNA sequence: TGTGCCACCAGCAGAGAGAGCGGGGGGTCCTACGAGCAGTTCTTC.

This clonotype was counted many times. The chain couples TRBV27 to TRBJ2-1; D gene uncertain. Germline V gene sequence: CDR1 MNHEY, CDR2 SMNVEV (reference sequence). This CDR3 has 14 amino acids. Trimming shortened V by 9 bases and J by 10 bases, and 22 bases separated the two germline ends. The CDR3 reads CARAWQARTTEQFF. CDR3 coding DNA: TGTGCCAGGGCCTGGCAGGCTAGAACAACCGAGCAGTTCTTC.

Comments on this clonotype: It differs at one base from a far larger clone, so likely a read error. The rearrangement uses TRBV11-3 and TRBJ2-2; TRBD2 is a possible D gene (5 bases). In germline, CDR1 is SGHNT, CDR2 YENEEA. The CDR3 length is 16 residues. The CDR3 sequence is CASSLQGPRHTGELLF. In DNA form, the CDR3 reads TGTGCCAGCAGCTTACAAGGTCCTAGGCACACCGGGGAGCTGTTGTTT.

About this clonotype itself: A much larger clone sits a single nucleotide away, making a read error possible. V is TRBV7-8 and J is TRBJ2-3, with 8 bases lining up with TRBD2. V dropped 2 bases and J dropped 0; count of bases not matched to a gene: 10. The germline CDR1 and CDR2 sequences are SGHVS and FQNEAQ. This CDR3 is built from 18 residues. For the CDR3, the DNA is TGTGCCAGCAGCTTATCTTGGGGCGGGAGGTTAAGCACAGATACGCAGTATTTT. As protein: CASSLSWGGRLSTDTQYF.

Notes on this clonotype: The junction differs from germline at one of its ends, possibly a read error. J is TRBJ1-1 and V is TRBV11-1, with D perhaps TRBD1 (5 bases). CDR1 is SGHAT and CDR2 is FQDESV in the germline V gene (reference sequence). The CDR3 has 14 residues. The CDR3 DNA is TGTGCCAGCAGCCTAGCCGGGACCCACACTGAAGCTTTCTTT. Translating it yields CASSLAGTHTEAFF.

This clonotype was counted ten times or more. The genes are TRBV27 and TRBJ2-7; D may be TRBD1 (5 bases). The V gene's germline CDR1 is MNHEY and CDR2 SMNVEV (reference sequence). Trimming left V 3 bases short and J 0 bases short, with 12 bases between. This CDR3 contains 15 residues. For the CDR3, the DNA is TGTGCCAGCAGTTTGGGGCGACAGATCTCCTACGAGCAGTACTTC. Its translation is CASSLGRQISYEQYF.

At least ten counts were recorded for this clonotype. V gene TRBV9 combines with J gene TRBJ2-5; TRBD2 agrees at 10 bases. Germline CDR1 SGDLS, CDR2 YYNGEE. The V gene end was trimmed by 1 base and the J gene end by 4 bases; junction bases not matched to a gene: 4. CDR3 length: 15 residues. In nucleotides, the CDR3 is TGTGCCAGCAGCGTATCTAGCGGGAGTAGAGAGACCCAGTACTTC. This encodes CASSVSSGSRETQYF. The full variable domain, in which reference TRBV9 and TRBJ2-5 provide the parts outside the CDR3, is DSGVTQTPKHLITATGQRVTLRCSPRSGDLSVYWYQQSLDQGLQFLIQYYNGEERAKGNILERFSAQQFPDLHSELNLSSLELGDSALYFCASSVSSGSRETQYFGPGTRLLVL.